The rows below give T cell receptor beta chains drawn from one sample of a study of blood T cell repertoires in COVID-19. The table came from immunoSEQ multiplex PCR; TCRdb's copy has only in-frame clones and leaves some out. Among more than 150,000 clones listed, 80% to 90% were seen once. Sequencing was carried out using peripheral blood. The receptor set was obtained from a woman aged 80 or older with COVID-19, enrolled during active disease. Each CDR3 is given with its conserved first and last residue. The order of the fields is J gene, CDR3 length, V gene, CDR3 protein.

J: TRBJ1-1; length: 15; V: TRBV11-2; CDR3: CASSPWDRGDTEAFF
J: TRBJ2-3; length: 15; V: TRBV15; CDR3: CATSREREGTDTQYF
J: TRBJ1-1; length: 14; V: TRBV5-8; CDR3: CASSPRVMNTEAFF
J: TRBJ1-1; length: 14; V: TRBV5-1; CDR3: CASSLGFGNTEAFF
J: TRBJ2-5; length: 15; V: TRBV9; CDR3: CASSVVRGGEETQYF
J: TRBJ1-2; length: 14; V: TRBV5-6; CDR3: CASSLDRDAYGYTF
J: TRBJ2-5; length: 16; V: TRBV6-2/TRBV6-3; CDR3: CASSNGLAGGQETQYF
J: TRBJ2-5; length: 15; V: TRBV5-4; CDR3: CASSSTGATRETQYF
J: TRBJ2-7; length: 13; V: TRBV6-5; CDR3: CASRSTAPYEQYF
J: TRBJ2-7; length: 14; V: TRBV7-2; CDR3: CASSLGGGSYEQYF
J: TRBJ1-6; length: 14; V: TRBV5-6; CDR3: CASSLHRGNSPLHF
J: TRBJ2-1; length: 14; V: TRBV6-6; CDR3: CASSLNRGHNEQFF
J: TRBJ2-1; length: 15; V: TRBV2; CDR3: CASSEGGRTYNEQFF
J: TRBJ1-1; length: 14; V: TRBV6-5; CDR3: CASSLSLGGTEAFF
J: TRBJ1-4; length: 16; V: TRBV15; CDR3: CATSREQRQNNEKLFF
J: TRBJ1-6; length: 17; V: TRBV4-2; CDR3: CASSHGTGGSYNSPLHF
J: TRBJ2-1; length: 19; V: TRBV10-3; CDR3: CAISESRGSREGSYNEQFF
J: TRBJ1-1; length: 13; V: TRBV2; CDR3: CASSPRVSTEAFF
J: TRBJ1-5; length: 15; V: TRBV18; CDR3: CASSPSTGGGQPQHF
J: TRBJ2-1; length: 12; V: TRBV3-1/TRBV3-2; CDR3: CASSKTSNEQFF
J: TRBJ2-7; length: 15; V: TRBV5-8; CDR3: CASSLTGGFVDEQYF
J: TRBJ1-1; length: 16; V: TRBV5-5; CDR3: CASSLVLVGQGTRAFF
J: TRBJ2-1; length: 14; V: TRBV29-1; CDR3: CSVSTSGGGNEQFF
J: TRBJ1-3; length: 13; V: TRBV9; CDR3: CASRRTGGTTIYF
J: TRBJ2-1; length: 13; V: TRBV4-1; CDR3: CASSQDLAREQFF
J: TRBJ2-3; length: 13; V: TRBV29-1; CDR3: CSVEDRVTDTQYF
J: TRBJ2-1; length: 16; V: TRBV18; CDR3: CASSSRGPSGRDEQFF
J: TRBJ1-1; length: 12; V: TRBV7-9; CDR3: CASSFGNTEAFF
J: TRBJ2-5; length: 13; V: TRBV10-3; CDR3: CAISESAQETQYF
J: TRBJ1-4; length: 15; V: TRBV28; CDR3: CASSLTGTDNEKLFF
J: TRBJ1-6; length: 14; V: TRBV7-9; CDR3: CASSLSGGDSPLHF
J: TRBJ2-5; length: 14; V: TRBV20-1; CDR3: CSASSVGRDSTQYF
J: TRBJ2-7; length: 16; V: TRBV6-5; CDR3: CASSYLGTSGKHEQYF
J: TRBJ1-1; length: 13; V: TRBV11-3; CDR3: CASRPRDRDEAFF
J: TRBJ1-3; length: 16; V: TRBV6-1; CDR3: CASSEVGHSSGNTIYF
J: TRBJ1-1; length: 15; V: TRBV18; CDR3: CASSPGHYTNTEAFF
J: TRBJ2-7; length: 16; V: TRBV7-2; CDR3: CASSLESSRHLGEQYF
J: TRBJ1-5; length: 15; V: TRBV19; CDR3: CASSIGQGPNQPQHF
J: TRBJ2-2; length: 16; V: TRBV11-2; CDR3: CASSLVAGGYTGELFF
J: TRBJ2-5; length: 15; V: TRBV19; CDR3: CASSIGGGYRETQYF
J: TRBJ1-1; length: 13; V: TRBV3-1/TRBV3-2; CDR3: CASSPYMNTEAFF
J: TRBJ2-7; length: 14; V: TRBV14; CDR3: CASSHSDGSYEQYF
J: TRBJ2-1; length: 15; V: TRBV18; CDR3: CASSPIAVSYNEQFF
J: TRBJ2-3; length: 15; V: TRBV11-3; CDR3: CASSPIGGNTDTQYF
J: TRBJ2-5; length: 19; V: TRBV4-1; CDR3: CASSRFPGQGRSRQETQYF
J: TRBJ1-6; length: 18; V: TRBV28; CDR3: CASSQVGGRSSYNSPLHF
J: TRBJ2-1; length: 14; V: TRBV2; CDR3: CASRPGLPNNEQFF
J: TRBJ1-2; length: 13; V: TRBV12-3/TRBV12-4; CDR3: CASSRGWDYGYTF
J: TRBJ1-2; length: 15; V: TRBV28; CDR3: CASTPGSGGRGGYTF
J: TRBJ2-7; length: 17; V: TRBV5-8; CDR3: CASSNLRTGEISYEQYF
J: TRBJ2-3; length: 16; V: TRBV4-1; CDR3: CASSTRNLAGADTQYF
J: TRBJ1-2; length: 14; V: TRBV6-2/TRBV6-3; CDR3: CASSYIAIFYGYTF
J: TRBJ1-5; length: 16; V: TRBV19; CDR3: CASSKPRGKSGQPQHF
J: TRBJ2-7; length: 15; V: TRBV6-5; CDR3: CASSPYSLETYEQYF
J: TRBJ2-7; length: 16; V: TRBV7-9; CDR3: CASSSLLAGSSYEQYF
J: TRBJ1-3; length: 13; V: TRBV6-6; CDR3: CASRSGTMDTIYF
J: TRBJ1-1; length: 15; V: TRBV5-1; CDR3: CASSLVGQGGTEAFF
J: TRBJ1-2; length: 13; V: TRBV30; CDR3: CAWRTTGYYGYTF
J: TRBJ2-7; length: 12; V: TRBV28; CDR3: CASSFRLHEQYF
J: TRBJ1-4; length: 15; V: TRBV5-1; CDR3: CASSLAGTGSGKLFF